This TCR beta chain was observed in a study of T-cell reconstitution after alpha-beta-depleted transplantation in children. Study-level points and caveats: Once a year had passed after transplant, T-cell counts and diversity came mostly from newly produced T cells.

The CDR3 runs 17 residues. The V gene's germline CDR1 is MDHEN and CDR2 SYDVKM. Trimming shortened V by 6 bases and J by 6 bases, and 23 bases separated the two germline ends. Researchers prepared the TCRbeta library using unique molecular identifiers, the study reports. TCRdb redid the calling of the PCR reads with MiXCR, one entry per CDR3 protein. Of about 250,000 distinct CDR3 sequences listed, 20% to 30% were seen once; the top ten hold about 4.8%. This clonotype was observed a few times. Its antigen is not identified. The source is a female patient between 2 and 10 years old who had a stem cell transplant for congenital amegakaryocytic thrombocytopenia, so the T cells may come from the graft donor. The chain is built from TRBV28 and TRBJ1-4; TRBD1 is a possible D gene (5 bases). The sample here was PBMCs, mostly from graft donor cells, taken 360 days after TCRalphabeta/CD19-depleted stem cell transplant. For the CDR3, the DNA is TGTGCCAGCAGCCCCATTACCGCGACAGCTAAACATGAAAAACTGTTTTTT. As protein: CASSPITATAKHEKLFF.